The 18 T cell receptor beta chains below were found in one sample sequenced in a study of blood T cell repertoires in COVID-19. The repertoire was sequenced with immunoSEQ multiplex PCR; TCRdb's copy has only in-frame clones and lacks some. The table lists about 63,000 clones, about 81% of them singletons. The specimen was peripheral blood. The receptors stem from a man aged 60-69 years with COVID-19, enrolled during active disease.

The chain carries TRBV11-3 and TRBJ1-6; D is unclear. Trimming left V 1 base short and J 7 bases short, with 8 bases between. This CDR3 is built from 14 residues. Germline CDR1 reads SGHNT; CDR2 reads YENEEA. The CDR3 protein is CASSLAWLNSPLHF. The CDR3 coding sequence is TGTGCCAGCAGCTTAGCATGGCTCAATTCACCCCTCCACTTT.

This clone was picked up a small number of times. The chain is built from TRBV7-2 and TRBJ2-6, with 7 positions matching TRBD1. Trimming removed 3 bases from V and 4 bases from J; junction bases left unmatched: 3. The CDR3 length is 15 residues. CDR1 is SGHTA, CDR2 FQGNSA, per germline. Written as DNA, the CDR3 is TGTGCCAGCAGCTTCACAGGGGTGGGGGCCAACGTCCTGACTTTC. Its translation is CASSFTGVGANVLTF.

CDR3 residues: CASSSDSREIYEQYF. DNA for the CDR3: TGTGCCAGCAGCTCTGACTCCCGGGAGATCTACGAGCAGTACTTC. J is TRBJ2-7 and V is TRBV5-6; D is perhaps TRBD2 (6 bases). Germline values: CDR1 SGHDT, CDR2 YYEEEE. The CDR3 sequence is 15 residues long. Deletions cut 3 bases from V and 3 bases from J, with 16 bases between.

The chain joins TRBV7-9 to TRBJ2-7; D unclear. V lost 5 bases, J lost 4 bases, and 9 bases lay in between. Germline lookup yields CDR1 SEHNR and CDR2 FQNEAQ (reference sequence). The CDR3 extends over 12 amino acids. This CDR3 reads CASSQYSYEQYF. CDR3 coding DNA: TGTGCCAGCAGCCAATACAGTTACGAGCAGTACTTC.

V gene TRBV11-3 combines with J gene TRBJ2-1; 7 bases align to TRBD1. The CDR3 is 16 amino acids. The V gene's germline CDR1 is SGHNT and CDR2 YENEEA. After removal of 4 bases from V and 0 bases from J, the junction contained 6 bases not matched to a gene. The CDR3 sequence is CASSYSGQSSYNEQFF. The CDR3 nucleotides are TGTGCCAGCAGCTACTCGGGACAGAGCTCCTACAATGAGCAGTTCTTC.

The genes are TRBV12-3 or TRBV12-4 and TRBJ2-1, with 7 bases fitting TRBD1. The V and J ends lost 1 base and 15 bases, in that order; junction bases with no gene match: 3. The CDR3 covers 11 residues. The CDR3 DNA reads TGTGCCAGCAGTTTAGGACAGGGTCTGTTCTTC. As protein: CASSLGQGLFF.

This chain uses TRBV6-6 with TRBJ1-1, with TRBD1 identical over 10 bases. Germline values: CDR1 MNHNY, CDR2 SVGAGI (reference sequence). With V trimmed by 11 bases and J by 4 bases, 7 bases remained unmatched. This CDR3 region has 13 residues. The CDR3 reads CAGWGTGATEAFF. The CDR3 DNA sequence: TGTGCCGGTTGGGGGACAGGGGCCACTGAAGCTTTCTTT.

The chain has TRBV18 and TRBJ2-5; 8 nucleotides match TRBD2. The CDR3 has 14 amino acids. CDR1 is KGHSH, CDR2 LQKENI, per germline. The V segment lost 3 bases and the J segment 4 bases; nucleotides outside the gene matches: 4. This CDR3 reads CASSPRGTRETQYF. DNA of the CDR3: TGTGCCAGCTCACCGCGAGGGACTAGAGAGACCCAGTACTTC.

V usage is TRBV24-1 and J usage is TRBJ2-3, with 8 bases fitting TRBD1. This CDR3 is 15 amino acids long. Per germline, CDR1 KGHDR and CDR2 SFDVKD. Germline trimming cut 5 bases from V and 0 bases from J; bases unmatched to any gene: 3. The chain's CDR3 is CATSVGTGSTDTQYF. The CDR3 DNA sequence: TGTGCCACCAGTGTTGGGACAGGAAGCACAGATACGCAGTATTTT.

Note on this clone: Other DNA sequences in the sample encode the same CDR3. This sequence joins TRBV12-3 or TRBV12-4 and TRBJ2-1; D call uncertain. V lost 3 bases and J lost 7, with 4 bases in between. This CDR3 has 11 amino acids. The CDR3 loop reads CASSFNNEQFF. The CDR3 DNA follows: TGTGCCAGCAGTTTCAATAATGAGCAGTTCTTC.

The gene calls are TRBV7-2 and TRBJ2-6, with D hard to call. This CDR3 is 13 amino acids long. Looked up from germline, CDR1 is SGHTA and CDR2 is FQGNSA. Deletions cut 4 bases from V and 5 bases from J, with 6 bases between. CDR3 DNA: TGTGCCAGCAGCTCCACACGGGCCAACGTCCTGACTTTC. This codes for CASSSTRANVLTF.

The chain uses TRBV6-2 or TRBV6-3 and TRBJ2-1; TRBD2 matches 12 bases. V trimming: 2 bases; J trimming: 7 bases; junction bases outside the gene matches: 15. The CDR3 sequence is 19 residues long. Germline CDR1 MNHEY, CDR2 SVGEGT. Here the CDR3 reads CASSYLLAGGRDEDNEQFF. CDR3 DNA sequence: TGTGCCAGCAGTTACCTCCTAGCGGGAGGGCGCGACGAAGATAATGAGCAGTTCTTC.

The chain carries TRBV3-1 (or the pseudogene TRBV3-2) and TRBJ2-3; 9 bases match TRBD2. V was pared by 4 bases and J by 7 bases, with 9 bases of the junction left unmatched. The CDR3 runs to 15 residues. Germline V gives CDR1 LGHDT, CDR2 YNNKEL (reference sequence). The CDR3 DNA is TGTGCCAGCAGCCGGGGGACTAGCTTGGTTTATACGCAGTATTTT. It specifies CASSRGTSLVYTQYF.

This clone has a single count. The rearrangement links TRBV5-1 to TRBJ1-6; 10 positions match TRBD1. Germline lookup yields CDR1 SGHRS and CDR2 YFSETQ. V was clipped by 0 bases and J by 12 bases; unmatched bases: 9. CDR3 length: 16 residues. The chain's CDR3 is CASSLGDRGGWEPLHF. In DNA, the CDR3 is TGCGCCAGCAGCTTGGGGGACAGGGGCGGATGGGAACCCCTCCACTTT.

Only a few counts were recorded for this clone. This chain joins TRBV13 and TRBJ1-4; D not certain. V lost 5 bases and J lost 8, with 15 bases in between. The CDR3 is 14 residues long. CDR1 PRHDT and CDR2 FYEKMQ come from the germline V gene (reference sequence). The CDR3 DNA reads as TGTGCCAGCAGCCCAGGTCGACGTTCCGAAAAACTGTTTTTT. It yields the protein CASSPGRRSEKLFF.

The chain employs TRBV5-1 and TRBJ1-1; D ambiguous. Trimming removed 4 bases from V and 1 base from J, with 11 bases in between. This CDR3 has 14 amino acids. CDR1 SGHRS and CDR2 YFSETQ come from the germline V gene. CDR3 bases: TGCGCCAGCAGCGTTTCCGCCGGGAACACTGAAGCTTTCTTT. Translated, it gives CASSVSAGNTEAFF.

This clone was recorded only once. V gene TRBV5-4 combines with J gene TRBJ1-1; 12 bases match TRBD1. The CDR3 extends over 18 amino acids. CDR1 SGHNT and CDR2 YYREEE come from the germline V gene (reference sequence). V lost 0 bases and J lost 6; bases outside the gene matches: 12. CDR3 loop: CASSLGRGQGAGRAEAFF. The CDR3, as DNA: TGTGCCAGCAGCTTGGGGAGGGGACAGGGGGCCGGGAGGGCTGAAGCTTTCTTT.

This clone was seen many times. The CDR3 reads CASSQEQLAGAAQYF. DNA of the CDR3: TGTGCCAGCAGCCAAGAACAACTAGCGGGCGCGGCGCAGTACTTC. The chain links TRBV4-2 to TRBJ2-7; 9 nucleotides line up with TRBD2. The CDR3 has 15 amino acids. CDR1 is LGHNA, CDR2 YNFKEQ, per germline. V lost 0 bases, J lost 9 bases, and 9 bases stayed unmatched.